Below are 2 T cell receptor beta chains sequenced from a single sample in a study of lymphopenia after photon versus proton radiotherapy. Here immunoSEQ multiplex PCR was the method, and the copy in TCRdb shows in-frame clones only, minus some. The table records over 25,000 clones, under 90% of them present only once. Material: peripheral blood, obtained from a patient treated with proton-based radiotherapy. Receptor source: a woman in her sixties or seventies with pancreatic cancer.

With regard to this clone: The junction does not match germline at one end; this may be a read error. The V and J genes are TRBV5-6 and TRBJ1-1; 9 nucleotides match TRBD1. This CDR3 has 16 amino acids. The germline CDR1 and CDR2 sequences are SGHDT and YYEEEE. DNA of the CDR3: TGTGCCAGCAGCTCGTGGGGGACAGGGAGGAACGCTGAAGCTTTCTTT. Translating it yields CASSSWGTGRNAEAFF.

The V and J genes are TRBV4-1 and TRBJ2-5; TRBD2 matches at 15 bases. CDR1 is MGHRA and CDR2 is YSYEKL in the germline V gene. The CDR3 extends over 18 amino acids. The V segment lost 0 bases and the J segment 2 bases; nucleotides outside the gene matches: 4. CDR3 sequence reads: CASSQDLGLAGGQETQYF. In DNA, the CDR3 is TGCGCCAGCAGCCAAGATCTTGGACTAGCGGGAGGGCAAGAGACCCAGTACTTC.